The sequence of this T cell receptor (beta chain) was determined in a study of control samples from healthy donors and cancer patients (dated by TCRdb to 2020 to 2021). Libraries were prepared through the immunoSEQ multiplex PCR assay. TCRdb obtained this table from immuneACCESS and retained in-frame rearrangements with V and J assigned. These tables miss some clones; where compared with another copy, unresolved V genes account for less than half of the shortfall, and the remainder is unexplained. This sample holds approximately 84,000 clones; roughly nine tenths were observed only once. Jointly, the top ten make up approximately 14% of the sample. Details on this clone: The antigen it binds to is not known. No much larger clone exists at a distance of one base, and base qualities are not known.

The TCR comes from a young man in good health. Sequencing used blood.

The DNA sequence follows: TGTGCCACCGCGCCGTCGGCATTCTTGAACACTGAAGCTTTCTTT. Its protein product is CATAPSAFLNTEAFF. In this chain, TRBV6-6 is recombined with TRBJ1-1, with no D gene named confidently. The CDR3 runs 15 residues from the cysteine to the phenylalanine. The DNA shown is the 45-base CDR3, in frame from base 1. The junction shows trimming of 10 bases on V and 0 bases on J, plus 18 bases between the germline ends. Based on the germline V gene (reference sequence), the CDR1 and CDR2 sequences are MNHNY and SVGAGI.